The present T cell receptor (beta chain) was sequenced within a study of T cell responses to AZD1222 COVID-19 vaccine. Germline CDR1 MNHEY, CDR2 SVGAGI. Trimming cost V 4 bases and J 2 bases, with 6 bases left between them. This CDR3 has 12 residues. The study's findings and limits: Two doses of AZD1222 preceded a rise in Spike-specific TCR breadth and depth. Baseline antibody screening turned up just a handful of seropositive AZD1222 recipients. Most donors were white British, females outnumbered males, and clonal diversity was possibly underestimated. Dominant CD4 TCR responses targeted spike regions 160-218 and 743-854.

Concerning this clone: What it binds is unknown.

This table comes from immunoSEQ multiplex PCR, and its TCRdb copy is limited to in-frame clones, with some not included. The profile shows 140,000 to 150,000 clones, around 88% of them singletons. This receptor was taken from an adult in good health. This sample comprised peripheral blood, obtained on day 0 of AZD1222 vaccination. The rearrangement links TRBV6-5 to TRBJ2-7, with unresolved D. The DNA of the CDR3 is TGTGCCAGCAGTTCTCTTCCCTACGAGCAGTACTTC. It translates to CASSSLPYEQYF.